This T cell receptor (beta chain) emerged from a study of control samples from healthy donors and cancer patients. From germline, CDR1 is SEHNR and CDR2 FQNEAQ (reference sequence). The CDR3 loop spans 13 amino acids. With 5 bases removed from V and 3 bases from J, the gap between germline ends came to 10 bases. Produced via immunoSEQ multiplex PCR; TCRdb's table is partial and in-frame only. The data show more than 110,000 clones, 80% to 95% seen once. This chain connects TRBV7-9 to TRBJ1-1; unclear D gene. The receptor was derived from a man aged 25 to 40 in good health. Sequences were obtained from blood. CDR3 bases: TGTGCCAGCAGCAAAAGGTCAGACACTGAAGCTTTCTTT. It specifies CASSKRSDTEAFF.